This T cell receptor beta chain emerged from a study of T-cell memory formation after mild COVID-19. This clonotype occurred a few times. The CDR3 totals 12 residues. The germline V gene encodes CDR1 SGDLS and CDR2 YYNGEE. V dropped 3 bases and J dropped 3 bases, with 6 bases sitting between them. TCRdb analysed the 5' RACE reads with MiXCR anew, one entry per CDR3 protein. The table includes roughly 340,000 distinct CDR3 sequences, less than 20% detected once. The sequenced sample consisted of PBMCs or a T cell subset sorted from them (not recorded which). The chain combines TRBV9 with TRBJ1-2; no clear D. The sequence derives from a young man who had mild COVID-19 (a few samples of this study predate the infection). Cell type and time point are not known. The CDR3 sequence is CASSARDYGYTF. In DNA form, the CDR3 reads TGTGCCAGCAGCGCCCGGGACTATGGCTACACCTTC.